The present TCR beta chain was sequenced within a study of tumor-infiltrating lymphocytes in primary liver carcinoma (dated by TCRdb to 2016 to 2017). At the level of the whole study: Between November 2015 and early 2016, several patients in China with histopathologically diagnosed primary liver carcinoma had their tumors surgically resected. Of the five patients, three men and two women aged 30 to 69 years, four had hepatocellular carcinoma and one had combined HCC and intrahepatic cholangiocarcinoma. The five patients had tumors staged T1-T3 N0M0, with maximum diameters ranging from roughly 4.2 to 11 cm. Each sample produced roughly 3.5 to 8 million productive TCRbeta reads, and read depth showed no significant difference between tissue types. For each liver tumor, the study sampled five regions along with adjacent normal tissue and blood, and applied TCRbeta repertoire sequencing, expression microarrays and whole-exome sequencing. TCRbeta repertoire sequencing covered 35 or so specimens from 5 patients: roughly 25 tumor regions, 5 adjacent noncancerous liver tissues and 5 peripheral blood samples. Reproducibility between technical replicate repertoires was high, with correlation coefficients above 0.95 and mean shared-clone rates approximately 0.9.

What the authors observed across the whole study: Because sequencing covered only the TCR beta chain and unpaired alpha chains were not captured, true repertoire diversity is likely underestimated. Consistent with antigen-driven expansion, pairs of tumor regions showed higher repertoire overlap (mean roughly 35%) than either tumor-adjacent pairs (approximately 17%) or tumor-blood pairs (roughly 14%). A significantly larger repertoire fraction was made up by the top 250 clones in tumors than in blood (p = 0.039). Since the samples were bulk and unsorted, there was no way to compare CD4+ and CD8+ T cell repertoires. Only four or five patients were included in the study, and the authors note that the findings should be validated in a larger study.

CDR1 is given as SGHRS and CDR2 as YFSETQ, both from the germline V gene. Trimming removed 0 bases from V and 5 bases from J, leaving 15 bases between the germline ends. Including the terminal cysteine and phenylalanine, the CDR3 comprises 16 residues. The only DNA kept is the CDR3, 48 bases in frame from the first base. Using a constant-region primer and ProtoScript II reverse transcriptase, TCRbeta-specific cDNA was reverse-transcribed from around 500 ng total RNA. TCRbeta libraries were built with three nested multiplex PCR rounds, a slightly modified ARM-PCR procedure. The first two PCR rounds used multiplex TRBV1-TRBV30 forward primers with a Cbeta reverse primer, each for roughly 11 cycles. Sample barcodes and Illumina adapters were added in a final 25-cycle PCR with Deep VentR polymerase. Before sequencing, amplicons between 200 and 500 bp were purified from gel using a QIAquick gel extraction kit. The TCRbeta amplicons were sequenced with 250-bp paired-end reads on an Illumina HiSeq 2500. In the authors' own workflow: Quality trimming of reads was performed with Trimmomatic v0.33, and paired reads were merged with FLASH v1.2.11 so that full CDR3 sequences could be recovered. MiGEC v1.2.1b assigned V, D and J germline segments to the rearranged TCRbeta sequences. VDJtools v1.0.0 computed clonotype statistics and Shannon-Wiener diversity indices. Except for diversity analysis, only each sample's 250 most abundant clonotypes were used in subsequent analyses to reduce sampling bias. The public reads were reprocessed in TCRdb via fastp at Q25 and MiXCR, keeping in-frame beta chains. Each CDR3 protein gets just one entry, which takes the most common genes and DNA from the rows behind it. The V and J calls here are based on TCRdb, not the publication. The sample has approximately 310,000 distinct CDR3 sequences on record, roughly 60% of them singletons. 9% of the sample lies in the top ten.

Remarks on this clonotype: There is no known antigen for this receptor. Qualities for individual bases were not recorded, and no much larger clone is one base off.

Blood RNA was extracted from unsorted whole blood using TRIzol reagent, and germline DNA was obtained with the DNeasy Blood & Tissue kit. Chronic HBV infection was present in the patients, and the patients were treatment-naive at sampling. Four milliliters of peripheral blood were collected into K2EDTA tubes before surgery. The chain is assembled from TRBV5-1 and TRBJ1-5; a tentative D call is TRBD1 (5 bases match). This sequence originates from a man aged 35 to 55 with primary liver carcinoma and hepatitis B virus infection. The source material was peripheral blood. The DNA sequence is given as TGCGCCAGCAGCTTGGATCCGGGAGGGGCGGATCAGCCCCAGCATTTT. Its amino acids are CASSLDPGGADQPQHF.